A single sample gave rise to the 23 T cell receptor beta chains below, sequenced in a study of metastatic and nonmetastatic thyroid tumors. Thyroid surgery was preceded by no treatment in any patient. TCRdb re-clonotyped the PCR reads through MiXCR. The table shows about 4,300 clones, with 34% occurring only once. Sequencing used adjacent normal tissue. These receptors were obtained from a female donor with papillary thyroid cancer or a benign thyroid nodule (not recorded which). Some clones in this sample may be carry-over from other donors' samples.

By sample fraction, this clone is large (0.1 to 1%). The genes are TRBV7-2 and TRBJ2-7; D gene unclear. The V and J ends lost 5 bases and 4 bases respectively, with 9 bases between them. Germline loops: CDR1 SGHTA, CDR2 FQGNSA. The CDR3 runs to 12 residues. CDR3 in amino acids: CASSRPGYEQYF. The CDR3 bases are TGTGCCAGCAGCAGACCAGGTTACGAGCAGTACTTC.

This clone appeared once. CDR3 DNA: TGCAGTGCTGACCCTTATAGCACAGATACGCAGTATTTT. It codes for CSADPYSTDTQYF. The chain couples TRBV20-1 to TRBJ2-3; D is ambiguous. V was trimmed by 5 bases and J by 0 bases, leaving 9 bases between them. The CDR3 loop spans 13 amino acids. CDR1 and CDR2 from the germline V gene are DFQATT and SNEGSKA (reference sequence).

This clone is large in the sample. V gene TRBV6-1 combines with J gene TRBJ2-7; 7 nucleotides match TRBD2. With 6 bases clipped from V and 5 bases from J, the junction kept 7 bases outside the gene matches. The V gene's germline CDR1 is MNHNS and CDR2 SASEGT. CDR3 length: 13 residues. CDR3 loop: CASRERDWDEQYF. CDR3 nucleotide sequence: TGTGCCAGCAGGGAGCGGGACTGGGACGAGCAGTACTTC.

This clone was seen at least ten times. The chain uses TRBV9 and TRBJ2-3; D may correspond to TRBD1 or TRBD2 (7 bases each). V lost 2 bases to trimming and J lost 6 bases, with 19 bases between them. Germline-derived CDR1 and CDR2 are SGDLS and YYNGEE. The CDR3 is 16 amino acids. CDR3 nucleotides: TGTGCCAGCAGCGTTTTGGGAGGGGGCAGGGAGGATACGCAGTATTTT. Amino acid sequence: CASSVLGGGREDTQYF.

On this clone: The germline gene is not matched at one end of the junction; a read error may be the cause. The V gene is TRBV20-1, the J gene TRBJ1-2; D gene uncertain. The CDR3 runs 15 residues. Germline V gene lookup returns CDR1 DFQATT and CDR2 SNEGSKA (reference sequence). CDR3 protein: CNARVTGVLSYGYTF. CDR3 in DNA: TGCAATGCTAGAGTAACTGGGGTTCTTAGCTATGGCTACACCTTC.

The rearrangement links TRBV10-2 to TRBJ2-2, with D hard to call. The CDR3 extends over 15 amino acids. Per germline, CDR1 WSHSY and CDR2 SAAADI. Between the trimmed V and J ends, which lost 4 bases and 6 bases, there was a span of 15 bases. The CDR3 coding sequence is TGCGCCAGCAGTGTACGGCGTGGATCCTCCGGGGAGCTGTTTTTT. Translated: CASSVRRGSSGELFF.

This clone is medium-sized by share. This chain connects TRBV5-5 to TRBJ2-1; D ambiguous. The CDR3 length is 14 residues. The V and J ends lost 4 bases and 5 bases respectively, with 13 bases between them. Germline assignment: CDR1 SGHKS and CDR2 YYEKEE (reference sequence). CDR3 sequence (DNA): TGTGCCAGCAGCCTTTACACTGGTGACAATGAGCAGTTCTTC. Its protein is CASSLYTGDNEQFF.

The V and J genes are TRBV28 and TRBJ2-7; D could derive from TRBD1 or TRBD2 (5 bases each). Germline CDR1 and CDR2: MDHEN and SYDVKM. Between the trimmed V and J ends, which lost 2 bases and 0 bases, there was a span of 17 bases. The CDR3 is made up of 17 amino acids. CDR3 sequence: CASSLRGKRISSYEQYF. In DNA form, the CDR3 reads TGTGCCAGCAGTTTAAGGGGAAAGCGGATCAGCTCCTACGAGCAGTACTTC. Combining the CDR3 with reference TRBV28 and TRBJ2-7 gives the whole variable domain DVKVTQSSRYLVKRTGEKVFLECVQDMDHENMFWYRQDPGLGLRLIYFSYDVKMKEKGDIPEGYSVSREKKERFSLILESASTNQTSMYLCASSLRGKRISSYEQYFGPGTRLTVT.

J is TRBJ1-5 and V is TRBV20-1, with D unresolved. The CDR3 has 15 amino acids. From germline, CDR1 is DFQATT and CDR2 SNEGSKA (reference sequence). The V and J ends lost 4 bases and 0 bases respectively, with 13 bases between them. The CDR3 sequence: CSATRGSNSNQPQHF. In DNA, the CDR3 is TGCAGTGCTACGCGGGGAAGTAATAGCAATCAGCCCCAGCATTTT.

This clone is categorized as large. The chain carries TRBV3-1 and TRBJ1-5, with D maybe TRBD1 (5 bases). This CDR3 has 15 amino acids. Trimming cost V 4 bases and J 5 bases, with 15 bases left between them. CDR1 and CDR2 (germline): LGHDT, YNNKEL (reference sequence). The DNA for the CDR3 is TGTGCCAGCAGCCCCGGAAGGGGCCCTCATCAGCCCCAGCATTTT. It encodes CASSPGRGPHQPQHF.

The chain employs TRBV18 and TRBJ2-7; D not resolved. The CDR3 is 12 amino acids. V gave up 3 bases and J gave up 1 base, with 4 bases separating them. The germline V gene has CDR1 KGHSH and CDR2 LQKENI. The chain's CDR3 is CASSPGSYEQYF. CDR3 DNA: TGTGCCAGCTCACCTGGATCCTACGAGCAGTACTTC.

In its sample, this clone is medium-sized (0.01 to 0.1%). The V call is TRBV9, the J call TRBJ2-1; no clear D. The CDR3 extends over 13 amino acids. CDR1 SGDLS and CDR2 YYNGEE come from the germline V gene. The V end was cut by 4 bases, the J end by 6 bases, with 11 bases between. CDR3 sequence: CASSPRGFNEQFF. Written as DNA, the CDR3 is TGTGCCAGCAGCCCGCGCGGCTTCAATGAGCAGTTCTTC.

The rearrangement links TRBV11-2 to TRBJ2-3, with a tentative D call TRBD2 (7 bases). The germline V gene has CDR1 SGHAT and CDR2 FQNNGV. This CDR3 has 15 residues. V shed 6 bases and J shed 9 bases, with 22 bases lying between them. CDR3 loop: CASSSGGRGLWTQYF. In DNA form, the CDR3 reads TGTGCCAGCAGTTCCGGGGGGCGGGGACTGTGGACGCAGTATTTT. Complete variable domain (other parts from reference TRBV11-2 and TRBJ2-3): EAGVAQSPRYKIIEKRQSVAFWCNPISGHATLYWYQQILGQGPKLLIQFQNNGVVDDSQLPKDRFSAERLKGVDSTLKIQPAKLEDSAVYLCASSSGGRGLWTQYFGPGTRLTVL.

By share, this clone counts as large. V is TRBV27 and J is TRBJ2-7, with 10 bases matching TRBD2. Germline V CDR1 and CDR2: MNHEY, SMNVEV (reference sequence). Trimming cost V 1 base and J 13 bases; bases outside gene matches: 16. The CDR3 has 16 residues. For the CDR3, the DNA is TGTGCCAGCAGTTTATTTGGGACTAGCGAGGTGGCCACCCCTTACTTC. Protein: CASSLFGTSEVATPYF.

J is TRBJ2-5 and V is TRBV6-1; possibly TRBD2 for D (5 bases). Trimming cost V 5 bases and J 4 bases, with 11 bases left between them. There are 13 residues in the CDR3. Looked up from germline, CDR1 is MNHNS and CDR2 is SASEGT. The CDR3 nucleotides are TGTGCCAGCAGTACGATGGACTCAGAGACCCAGTACTTC. Encoded protein: CASSTMDSETQYF.

This clone is medium-sized by share. V gene TRBV7-9 combines with J gene TRBJ1-1; no definite D call. Trimming stripped 5 bases from V and 2 bases from J, with 6 bases between. The CDR3 contains 12 residues. Germline V lookup: CDR1 SEHNR, CDR2 FQNEAQ (reference sequence). The CDR3 region has the DNA TGTGCCAGCAGCCGAGACAACACTGAAGCTTTCTTT. Translation gives CASSRDNTEAFF.

This clone was detected only a few times. V usage is TRBV10-3 and J usage is TRBJ1-2; D is unresolved. V was shortened by 0 bases and J by 3 bases, with 8 bases between the two germline ends. The CDR3 contains 14 residues. The germline gives CDR1 ENHRY, CDR2 SYGVKD. Here the CDR3 DNA reads TGTGCCATCAGTGAGTCCCCCAATTACTATGGCTACACCTTC. The encoded protein is CAISESPNYYGYTF.

The chain has TRBV11-2 and TRBJ2-2; 8 bases are a match to TRBD1. Trimming took 5 bases from V and 4 from J; bases not matched to a gene: 6. The CDR3 sequence is 15 residues long. CDR1 is SGHAT, CDR2 FQNNGV, per germline. CDR3 residues: CASSPGQGGTGELFF. CDR3 coding DNA: TGTGCCAGCAGCCCAGGACAGGGTGGCACCGGGGAGCTGTTTTTT.

Within the sample, this clone is medium-sized (0.01 to 0.1%). The V gene is TRBV5-1, the J gene TRBJ1-4; D is undetermined. The V end was cut by 0 bases, the J end by 4 bases, with 7 bases between. Looked up from germline, CDR1 is SGHRS and CDR2 is YFSETQ. The CDR3 loop spans 14 amino acids. The CDR3 is CASSLDSVNEKLFF. CDR3 coding DNA: TGCGCCAGCAGCTTGGACAGCGTTAATGAAAAACTGTTTTTT.

This clone is medium-sized. The rearrangement joins TRBV12-5 to TRBJ2-1, with TRBD1 matching 10 bases. V lost 7 bases, J lost 7 bases, and 13 bases stayed unmatched. This CDR3 has 16 amino acids. Germline V gene sequence: CDR1 LGHNT, CDR2 FRNRAP. The CDR3 sequence is CASVRHGGTGANEQFF. The CDR3 DNA is TGTGCTAGTGTCAGGCATGGCGGGACAGGGGCAAATGAGCAGTTCTTC.

This clone was observed once. V is TRBV11-2 and J is TRBJ2-5; D might be TRBD1 or TRBD2, each matching 6 bases. CDR1 SGHAT and CDR2 FQNNGV come from the germline V gene. This CDR3 contains 15 residues. Trimming left V 1 base short and J 5 bases short, with 14 bases between. As DNA, the CDR3 is TGTGCCAGCAGCTTAGGTTCCAGAGGGGGGGAGACCCAGTACTTC. It yields the protein CASSLGSRGGETQYF.

Points on this clone: The CDR3 carries no conserved terminal phenylalanine or tryptophan, so it likely arises from a read error. V and J are TRBV11-2 and TRBJ2-7, with no clear D. CDR1 and CDR2 from the germline V gene are SGHAT and FQNNGV. The CDR3 sequence is 15 residues long. The CDR3 loop is CVSRLGWEISYEQYS. The CDR3 nucleotides read TGTGTCAGCAGATTAGGATGGGAAATCTCCTACGAGCAGTACTCC.

The chain employs TRBV2 and TRBJ2-5, with 7 bases fitting TRBD2. Germline lookup yields CDR1 SNHLY and CDR2 FYNNEI. The V and J ends lost 5 bases and 5 bases, in that order; junction bases with no gene match: 14. The CDR3 extends over 16 amino acids. CDR3 in DNA: TGTGCCAGCAGTTCCCCGGGGAGGGGACGTTCGGAGACCCAGTACTTC. This encodes CASSSPGRGRSETQYF.